The TCR beta chain under discussion was sequenced for a study of shared clonotypes between healthy human individuals. Original methodology: Junction-only sequences produced by ImmunoSEQ had no quality scores, so filtering differed. Here immunoSEQ multiplex PCR was the method, and the copy in TCRdb shows in-frame clones only, minus some. V and J calls and clone size are those listed in that table; D and trimming were worked out from the DNA. Of roughly 2.5 million clones in the sample, around nine tenths were seen once. The germline V gene has CDR1 GTSNPN and CDR2 SVGIG (reference sequence). The CDR3 length is 12 residues. V shed 4 bases and J 4 bases; nucleotides not matched to a gene: 3. CD4+ cells underwent separation, giving CD45RA+ naive and CD45RA-negative memory subsets.

The chain links TRBV30 to TRBJ2-5, with 7 bases matching TRBD2. The clonotype comes from a man between 18 and 29 years old in good health. The material sequenced was naive CD4+ T cells sorted from blood. Documented subset: CD45RA+ positively selected. The CDR3, as DNA: TGTGCCTGGAATCCGGGGGGAGAGACCCAGTACTTC. Its protein product is CAWNPGGETQYF.